Described below is a single T cell receptor beta chain sequence and its context. V trimming: 2 bases; J trimming: 8 bases; junction bases outside the gene matches: 6. Germline V CDR1 and CDR2: KGHSH, LQKENI. This CDR3 has 15 amino acids. Unique molecular identifiers were built into the TCRbeta library. TCRdb recomputed calls from the PCR reads with MiXCR, one row per CDR3 protein. The table has over 85,000 distinct CDR3 sequences, 10% seen once. This entry comes from a study of T-cell reconstitution after alpha-beta-depleted transplantation in children. The chain uses TRBV18 and TRBJ1-4; TRBD1 matches 9 bases. The sequence derives from a human donor who donated a stem cell graft to a child with acute lymphoblastic leukemia. The source was PBMCs from the stem cell graft donor, collected from the stem cell graft. The CDR3 reads CASSPVGTGNEKLFF. The CDR3 DNA follows: TGTGCCAGCTCACCAGTCGGGACAGGGAACGAAAAACTGTTTTTT.